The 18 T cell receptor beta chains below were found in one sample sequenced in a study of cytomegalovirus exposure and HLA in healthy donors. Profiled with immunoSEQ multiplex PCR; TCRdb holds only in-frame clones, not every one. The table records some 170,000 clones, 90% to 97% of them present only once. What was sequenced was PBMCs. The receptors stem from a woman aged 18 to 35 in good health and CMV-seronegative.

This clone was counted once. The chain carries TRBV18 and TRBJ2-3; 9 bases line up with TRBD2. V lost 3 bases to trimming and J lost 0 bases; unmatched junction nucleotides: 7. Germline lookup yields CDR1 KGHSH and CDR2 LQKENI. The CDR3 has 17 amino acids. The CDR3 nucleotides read TGTGCCAGCTCACCCAGGGGACTAGCCTTTAGCACAGATACGCAGTATTTT. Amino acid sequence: CASSPRGLAFSTDTQYF.

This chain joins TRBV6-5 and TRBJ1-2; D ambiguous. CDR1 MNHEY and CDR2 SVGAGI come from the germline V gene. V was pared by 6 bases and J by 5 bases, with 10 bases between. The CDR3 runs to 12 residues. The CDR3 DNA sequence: TGTGCCAGCAGGGAACAGTGGTATGGCTACACCTTC. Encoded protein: CASREQWYGYTF.

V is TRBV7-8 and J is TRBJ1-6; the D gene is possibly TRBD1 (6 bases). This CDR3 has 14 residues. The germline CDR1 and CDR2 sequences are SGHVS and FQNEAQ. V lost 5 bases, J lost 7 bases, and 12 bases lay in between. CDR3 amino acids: CASSITGFNSPLHF. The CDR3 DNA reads TGTGCCAGCAGCATTACAGGGTTCAATTCACCCCTCCACTTT.

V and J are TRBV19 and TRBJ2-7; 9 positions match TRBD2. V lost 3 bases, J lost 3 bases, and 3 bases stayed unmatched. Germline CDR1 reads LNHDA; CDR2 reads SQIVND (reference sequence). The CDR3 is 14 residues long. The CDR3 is CASSISGGLYEQYF. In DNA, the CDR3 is TGTGCCAGTAGTATTAGCGGGGGCCTCTACGAGCAGTACTTC.

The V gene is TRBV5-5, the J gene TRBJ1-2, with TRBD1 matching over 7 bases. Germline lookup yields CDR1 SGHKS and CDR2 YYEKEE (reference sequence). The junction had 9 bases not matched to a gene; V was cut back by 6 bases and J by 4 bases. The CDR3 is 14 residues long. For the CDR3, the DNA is TGTGCCAGCAACAACAGGGGCGTCAGCTATGGCTACACCTTC. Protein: CASNNRGVSYGYTF. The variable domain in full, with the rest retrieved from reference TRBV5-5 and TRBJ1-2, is DAGVTQSPTHLIKTRGQQVTLRCSPISGHKSVSWYQQVLGQGPQFIFQYYEKEERGRGNFPDRFSARQFPNYSSELNVNALLLGDSALYLCASNNRGVSYGYTFGSGTRLTVV.

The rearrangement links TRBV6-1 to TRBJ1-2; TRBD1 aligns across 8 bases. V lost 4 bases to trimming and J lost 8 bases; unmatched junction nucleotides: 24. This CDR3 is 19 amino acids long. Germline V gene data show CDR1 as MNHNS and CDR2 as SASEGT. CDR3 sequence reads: CASSGGFWTGSRVGYGYTF. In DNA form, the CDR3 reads TGTGCCAGCAGTGGGGGGTTTTGGACAGGGTCACGGGTTGGATACGGCTACACCTTC.

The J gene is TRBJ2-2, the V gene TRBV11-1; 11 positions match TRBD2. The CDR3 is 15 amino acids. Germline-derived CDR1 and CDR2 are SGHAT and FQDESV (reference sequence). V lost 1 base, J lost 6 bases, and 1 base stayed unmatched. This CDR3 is CASSLVAGGPGELFF. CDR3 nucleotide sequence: TGTGCCAGCAGCTTAGTAGCGGGGGGGCCCGGGGAGCTGTTTTTT.

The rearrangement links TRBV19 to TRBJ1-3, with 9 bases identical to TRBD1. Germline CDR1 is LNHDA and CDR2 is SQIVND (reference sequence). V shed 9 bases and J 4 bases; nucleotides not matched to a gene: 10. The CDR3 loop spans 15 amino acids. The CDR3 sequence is CASRLQGAEGNTIYF. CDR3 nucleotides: TGTGCCAGCCGATTACAGGGGGCGGAAGGAAACACCATATATTTT.

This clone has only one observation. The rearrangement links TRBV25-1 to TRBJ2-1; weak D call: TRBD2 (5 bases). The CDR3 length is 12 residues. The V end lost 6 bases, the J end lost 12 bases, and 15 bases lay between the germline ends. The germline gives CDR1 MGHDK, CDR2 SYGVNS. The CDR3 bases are TGTGCCAGCAGCCTCGGGGTCTCAATGCAGTTCTTC. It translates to CASSLGVSMQFF.

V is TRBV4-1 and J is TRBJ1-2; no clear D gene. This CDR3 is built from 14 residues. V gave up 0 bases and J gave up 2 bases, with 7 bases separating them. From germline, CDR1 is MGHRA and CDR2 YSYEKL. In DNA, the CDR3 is TGCGCCAGCAGCCAAGACAGAAAAAACTATGGCTACACCTTC. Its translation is CASSQDRKNYGYTF.

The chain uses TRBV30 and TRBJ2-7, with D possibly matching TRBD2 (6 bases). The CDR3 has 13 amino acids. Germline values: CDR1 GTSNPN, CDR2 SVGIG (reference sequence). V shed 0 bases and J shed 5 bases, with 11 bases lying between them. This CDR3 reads CAWSVRSSDEQYF. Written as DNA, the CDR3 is TGTGCCTGGAGTGTACGTTCTAGCGACGAGCAGTACTTC.

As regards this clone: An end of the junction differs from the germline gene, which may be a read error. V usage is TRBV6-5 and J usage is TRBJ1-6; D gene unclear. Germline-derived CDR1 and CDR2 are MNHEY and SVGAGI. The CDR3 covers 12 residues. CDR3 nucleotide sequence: TGTGCCAGCATTTACCCAGGTTCACCCCTCCACTTT. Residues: CASIYPGSPLHF.

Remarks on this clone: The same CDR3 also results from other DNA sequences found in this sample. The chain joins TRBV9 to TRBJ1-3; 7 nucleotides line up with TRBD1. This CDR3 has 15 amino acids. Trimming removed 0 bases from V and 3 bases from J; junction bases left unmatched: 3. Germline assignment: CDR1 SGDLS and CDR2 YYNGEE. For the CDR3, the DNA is TGTGCCAGCAGCGTAGAAGGGGGCTTTGGAAACACCATATATTTT. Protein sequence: CASSVEGGFGNTIYF. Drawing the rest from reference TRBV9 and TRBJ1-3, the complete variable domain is DSGVTQTPKHLITATGQRVTLRCSPRSGDLSVYWYQQSLDQGLQFLIQYYNGEERAKGNILERFSAQQFPDLHSELNLSSLELGDSALYFCASSVEGGFGNTIYFGEGSWLTVV.

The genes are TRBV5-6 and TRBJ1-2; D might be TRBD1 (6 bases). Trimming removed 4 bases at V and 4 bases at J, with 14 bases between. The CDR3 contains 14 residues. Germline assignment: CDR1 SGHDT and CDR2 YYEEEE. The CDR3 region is CASSRAGGGYGYTF. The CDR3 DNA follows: TGTGCCAGCAGCCGGGCGGGGGGCGGCTATGGCTACACCTTC. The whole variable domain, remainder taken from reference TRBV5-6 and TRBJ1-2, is DAGVTQSPTHLIKTRGQQVTLRCSPKSGHDTVSWYQQALGQGPQFIFQYYEEEERQRGNFPDRFSGHQFPNYSSELNVNALLLGDSALYLCASSRAGGGYGYTFGSGTRLTVV.

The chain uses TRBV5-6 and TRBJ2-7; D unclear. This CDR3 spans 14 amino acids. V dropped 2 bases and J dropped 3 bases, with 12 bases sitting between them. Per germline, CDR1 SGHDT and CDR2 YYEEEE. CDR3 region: CASSFQENLYEQYF. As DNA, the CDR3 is TGTGCCAGCAGCTTTCAGGAAAACCTCTACGAGCAGTACTTC.

Here the CDR3 DNA reads TGTGCCAGCAGCCGGGGTAGCGGGGGCTACGAGCAGTACTTC. This sequence encodes CASSRGSGGYEQYF. The chain carries TRBV14 and TRBJ2-7, with 9 bases lining up with TRBD2. V trimming: 4 bases; J trimming: 3 bases; junction bases outside the gene matches: 4. CDR3 length: 14 residues. CDR1 SGHDN and CDR2 FVKESK come from the germline V gene. The whole variable domain, remainder taken from reference TRBV14 and TRBJ2-7, is EAGVTQFPSHSVIEKGQTVTLRCDPISGHDNLYWYRRVMGKEIKFLLHFVKESKQDESGMPNNRFLAERTGGTYSTLKVQPAELEDSGVYFCASSRGSGGYEQYFGPGTRLTVT.

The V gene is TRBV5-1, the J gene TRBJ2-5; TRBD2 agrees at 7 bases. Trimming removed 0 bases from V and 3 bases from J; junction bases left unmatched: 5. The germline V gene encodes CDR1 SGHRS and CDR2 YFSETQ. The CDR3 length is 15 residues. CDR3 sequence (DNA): TGCGCCAGCAGCTTGGCCCCGGGGAGGGAAGAGACCCAGTACTTC. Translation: CASSLAPGREETQYF.

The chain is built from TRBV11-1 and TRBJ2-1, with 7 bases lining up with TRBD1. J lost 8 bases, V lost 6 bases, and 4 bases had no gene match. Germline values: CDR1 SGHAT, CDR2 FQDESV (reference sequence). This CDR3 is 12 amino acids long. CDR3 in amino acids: CASSPTGDEQFF. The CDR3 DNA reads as TGTGCCAGCAGTCCCACAGGGGATGAGCAGTTCTTC.